This T cell receptor (beta chain) was identified in a study of identical twins. This CDR3 region has 16 residues. Germline CDR1 is SGHKS and CDR2 is YYEKEE (reference sequence). V was clipped by 6 bases and J by 4 bases; unmatched bases: 10. This clonotype was counted only a few times. TCRdb re-derived calls from the 5' RACE reads in MiXCR, one entry per CDR3 protein. Of some 600,000 distinct CDR3 sequences in the sample, less than 9% were seen once. This same sample was also part of a study on yellow fever vaccine responses in identical twins.

This chain joins TRBV5-5 and TRBJ2-7; TRBD2 agrees at 13 bases. The sample was PBMCs. The sequence came from a woman aged 18-29 years in good health. The CDR3: CASNSETTSGRYEQYF. DNA of the CDR3: TGTGCCAGCAACTCGGAGACGACTAGCGGGAGGTACGAGCAGTACTTC.